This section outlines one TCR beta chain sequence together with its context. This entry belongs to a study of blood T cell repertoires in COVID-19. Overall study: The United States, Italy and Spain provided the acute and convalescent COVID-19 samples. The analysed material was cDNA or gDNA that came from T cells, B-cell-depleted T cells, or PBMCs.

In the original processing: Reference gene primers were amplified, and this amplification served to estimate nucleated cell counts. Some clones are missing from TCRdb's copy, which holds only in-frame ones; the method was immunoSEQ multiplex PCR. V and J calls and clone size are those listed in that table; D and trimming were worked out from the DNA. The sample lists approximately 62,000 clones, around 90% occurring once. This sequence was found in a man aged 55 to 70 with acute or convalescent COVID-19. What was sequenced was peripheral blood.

The CDR3 is CASSVGAASPAYGYTF. CDR3 nucleotides: TGTGCCAGCAGCGTAGGGGCAGCCTCGCCCGCTTATGGCTACACCTTC. The V and J genes are TRBV9 and TRBJ1-2; D is undetermined. There are 16 residues in the CDR3. Trimming stripped 0 bases from V and 5 bases from J, with 17 bases between. CDR1 is SGDLS and CDR2 is YYNGEE in the germline V gene.